The 26 T cell receptor beta chains presented below share a single source sample, sequenced in a study of a mutant IDH1 vaccine in newly diagnosed glioma. Time point here: week 23, last vaccination. One vaccine dose held 300 ug of mutant IDH1 20-mer peptide and came with topical imiquimod. Clones were sequenced by immunoSEQ multiplex PCR, and TCRdb holds only the in-frame ones, with some missing. The sample includes approximately 50,000 clones, 87% of them seen just once. Which antigens these TCRs recognize remains unknown. The sample here was PBMCs, taken from a glioma patient whose treatment included an IDH1 peptide vaccine. The source is a man in his forties or fifties with glioma.

V and J are TRBV6-1 and TRBJ1-1, with a possible D match to TRBD1 (5 bases). The germline CDR1 and CDR2 sequences are MNHNS and SASEGT. V gave up 2 bases and J gave up 1 base, with 17 bases separating them. There are 17 residues in the CDR3. CDR3 sequence reads: CASSESGHITGNTEAFF. The CDR3 nucleotides are TGTGCCAGCAGTGAATCAGGACATATTACAGGGAACACTGAAGCTTTCTTT.

The chain couples TRBV7-9 to TRBJ2-3, with 8 bases lining up with TRBD1. The CDR3 sequence is 16 residues long. CDR1 and CDR2 (germline): SEHNR, FQNEAQ (reference sequence). J lost 0 bases, V lost 6 bases, and 8 bases had no gene match. The CDR3 reads CASRNTGGGSTDTQYF. In DNA, the CDR3 is TGTGCCAGCAGAAACACAGGGGGTGGGAGCACAGATACGCAGTATTTT.

J is TRBJ2-7 and V is TRBV6-5, with D perhaps matching TRBD1 or TRBD2 (5 bases each). V lost 5 bases, J lost 3 bases, and 8 bases lay in between. The CDR3 length is 12 residues. CDR1 is MNHEY, CDR2 SVGAGI, per germline. The DNA of the CDR3 is TGTGCCAGCAGTAGGGACGTCTACGAGCAGTACTTC. Its translation: CASSRDVYEQYF.

This chain links TRBV11-2 with TRBJ1-2; D gene ambiguous. Trimming took off 1 base at V and 4 bases at J, with 13 bases between the two ends. The CDR3 has 15 amino acids. Germline V CDR1 and CDR2: SGHAT, FQNNGV. In DNA form, the CDR3 reads TGTGCCAGCAGCTTAGGGCCGAGTCTCGGCTATGGCTACACCTTC. Protein sequence: CASSLGPSLGYGYTF.

This rearrangement joins TRBV10-3 to TRBJ2-3; D unclear. This CDR3 is built from 12 residues. V lost 3 bases and J lost 4, with 5 bases in between. The germline V gene has CDR1 ENHRY and CDR2 SYGVKD. The CDR3 is CAISDRADTQYF. CDR3 bases: TGTGCCATCAGTGATAGGGCAGATACGCAGTATTTT.

This rearrangement joins TRBV5-8 to TRBJ2-7; no definite D call. CDR3 length: 13 residues. Trimming pared 0 bases from V and 2 bases from J, leaving 6 bases between. CDR1 SGHTS and CDR2 YDEGEE come from the germline V gene. CDR3: CASSLVTAYEQYF. The DNA of the CDR3 is TGTGCCAGCAGCTTGGTCACAGCCTACGAGCAGTACTTC.

The chain employs TRBV10-3 and TRBJ2-1, with TRBD2 as a possible D gene (6 bases). V was trimmed by 2 bases and J by 3 bases, leaving 14 bases between them. Per the germline V gene, CDR1 is ENHRY and CDR2 is SYGVKD. CDR3 length equals 16 residues. The CDR3 reads CAISEQNSGYYNEQFF. CDR3 sequence (DNA): TGTGCCATCAGTGAGCAGAATAGCGGCTACTACAATGAGCAGTTCTTC.

This rearrangement joins TRBV6-6 to TRBJ1-2; D may be TRBD1 (6 bases). The V and J ends lost 2 bases and 3 bases respectively, with 10 bases between them. CDR3 length: 14 residues. Per germline, CDR1 MNHNY and CDR2 SVGAGI (reference sequence). DNA for the CDR3: TGTGCCAGCAGTTACCAGGGGCTAGACTATGGCTACACCTTC. It translates to CASSYQGLDYGYTF.

The V and J genes are TRBV7-8 and TRBJ2-7; TRBD1 matches 8 bases. The CDR3 contains 20 residues. Germline V gene sequence: CDR1 SGHVS, CDR2 FQNEAQ. J was trimmed by 3 bases and V by 1 base; bases with no gene match: 20. The CDR3 DNA follows: TGTGCCAGCAGCTTAGTAGGGTTCGGCGACAGGGGCAAAGATTACTACGAGCAGTACTTC. Encoded protein: CASSLVGFGDRGKDYYEQYF.

The chain links TRBV7-3 to TRBJ2-5, with 7 bases matching TRBD2. The V gene's germline CDR1 is SGHTA and CDR2 FQGTGA. There are 14 residues in the CDR3. Trimming cost V 3 bases and J 3 bases; bases outside gene matches: 4. This CDR3 reads CASSFGGRKETQYF. The CDR3 DNA reads TGTGCCAGCAGCTTCGGCGGGAGAAAAGAGACCCAGTACTTC.

This clone has a single count. This sequence joins TRBV7-2 and TRBJ2-5; 9 nucleotides line up with TRBD1. Trimming at V came to 5 bases and at J to 4 bases, leaving 8 bases not matched to a gene. This CDR3 region has 15 residues. Germline loops: CDR1 SGHTA, CDR2 FQGNSA. The CDR3 coding sequence is TGTGCCAGCAGCACCCGGACAGGGGCTGGAGAGACCCAGTACTTC. This gives the protein CASSTRTGAGETQYF.

Written as DNA, the CDR3 is TGTGCCAGCAGCTTGCCGACTAGCGGGAGGTACGAGCAGTACTTC. The encoded protein is CASSLPTSGRYEQYF. The V and J genes are TRBV7-9 and TRBJ2-7, with 13 bases that match TRBD2. V lost 3 bases, J lost 4 bases, and 3 bases stayed unmatched. In germline, CDR1 is SEHNR, CDR2 FQNEAQ (reference sequence). CDR3 length equals 15 residues. Complete variable domain (other parts from reference TRBV7-9 and TRBJ2-7): DTGVSQNPRHKITKRGQNVTFRCDPISEHNRLYWYRQTLGQGPEFLTYFQNEAQLEKSRLLSDRFSAERPKGSFSTLEIQRTEQGDSAMYLCASSLPTSGRYEQYFGPGTRLTVT.

The CDR3 protein is CASSLAASINNEQFF. The CDR3 nucleotides are TGTGCCAGCAGCTTAGCGGCGTCGATAAACAATGAGCAGTTCTTC. The chain employs TRBV11-2 and TRBJ2-1; D gene uncertain. Per the germline V gene, CDR1 is SGHAT and CDR2 is FQNNGV. The CDR3 covers 15 residues. The ends were cut back, 1 base at V and 5 bases at J, with 12 bases in the middle.

V is TRBV19 and J is TRBJ2-5, with 12 bases lining up with TRBD2. The CDR3 is 16 amino acids. Trimming at V came to 5 bases and at J to 7 bases, leaving 11 bases not matched to a gene. The germline CDR1 and CDR2 sequences are LNHDA and SQIVND (reference sequence). CDR3 in amino acids: CASSETSGRAGATQYF. In DNA, the CDR3 is TGTGCCAGTAGTGAGACTAGCGGGAGAGCCGGGGCGACCCAGTACTTC.

The CDR3: CASTASGSSYNEQFF. As DNA, the CDR3 is TGTGCCAGCACCGCTAGCGGTTCCTCCTACAATGAGCAGTTCTTC. V gene TRBV25-1 combines with J gene TRBJ2-1; TRBD2 aligns across 7 bases. Trimming at V came to 7 bases and at J to 0 bases, leaving 6 bases not matched to a gene. CDR1 is MGHDK and CDR2 is SYGVNS in the germline V gene. This CDR3 comprises 15 residues.

This chain joins TRBV29-1 and TRBJ2-7, with D possibly being TRBD1 (6 bases). V was shortened by 8 bases and J by 2 bases, with 13 bases between the two germline ends. The CDR3 loop spans 12 amino acids. From germline, CDR1 is SQVTM and CDR2 ANQGSEA. CDR3 region: CSFRDNTYEQYF. The CDR3 nucleotides are TGCAGCTTCCGGGACAACACCTACGAGCAGTACTTC.

The rearrangement joins TRBV14 to TRBJ1-2; no clear D. This CDR3 has 13 amino acids. Between the trimmed V and J ends, which lost 4 bases and 4 bases, there was a span of 10 bases. Germline V gene lookup returns CDR1 SGHDN and CDR2 FVKESK. CDR3 DNA sequence: TGTGCCAGCAGCCCTACGGTTATCTATGGCTACACCTTC. It translates to CASSPTVIYGYTF.

The rearrangement uses TRBV7-9 and TRBJ2-7, with TRBD2 matching 7 bases. CDR1 and CDR2 (germline): SEHNR, FQNEAQ (reference sequence). Trimming cost V 4 bases and J 3 bases; bases outside gene matches: 6. The CDR3 has 14 amino acids. CDR3 sequence reads: CASSSRDYHYEQYF. The CDR3 DNA sequence: TGTGCCAGCAGCTCGCGGGACTACCACTACGAGCAGTACTTC.

This rearrangement joins TRBV7-9 to TRBJ2-1, with no clear D. This CDR3 comprises 14 residues. Per germline, CDR1 SEHNR and CDR2 FQNEAQ (reference sequence). Trimming removed 4 bases at V and 6 bases at J, with 13 bases between. The CDR3 DNA reads as TGTGCCAGCAGCTGGGCCTTCCTACTCAATGAGCAGTTCTTC. Translated: CASSWAFLLNEQFF. Full variable domain (missing parts from reference TRBV7-9 and TRBJ2-1): DTGVSQNPRHKITKRGQNVTFRCDPISEHNRLYWYRQTLGQGPEFLTYFQNEAQLEKSRLLSDRFSAERPKGSFSTLEIQRTEQGDSAMYLCASSWAFLLNEQFFGPGTRLTVL.

The J gene is TRBJ1-4, the V gene TRBV2; no firm D call. The germline CDR1 and CDR2 sequences are SNHLY and FYNNEI. The CDR3 is 12 residues long. With 6 bases removed from V and 7 bases from J, the gap between germline ends came to 9 bases. The CDR3 protein is CASRLLSEKLFF. The CDR3 DNA follows: TGTGCCAGCAGGTTATTGAGTGAAAAACTGTTTTTT. The full variable domain, completed using reference TRBV2 and TRBJ1-4, is EPEVTQTPSHQVTQMGQEVILRCVPISNHLYFYWYRQILGQKVEFLVSFYNNEISEKSEIFDDQFSVERPDGSNFTLKIRSTKLEDSAMYFCASRLLSEKLFFGSGTQLSVL.

V usage is TRBV18 and J usage is TRBJ2-1; 10 bases align to TRBD2. V shed 3 bases and J 0 bases; nucleotides not matched to a gene: 8. Germline V gene lookup returns CDR1 KGHSH and CDR2 LQKENI. The CDR3 has 18 residues. This chain's CDR3 is CASSPAGLALSSYNEQFF. In DNA form, the CDR3 reads TGTGCCAGCTCACCTGCGGGACTAGCGCTCTCCTCCTACAATGAGCAGTTCTTC.

The genes are TRBV19 and TRBJ2-7; D ambiguous. Per germline, CDR1 LNHDA and CDR2 SQIVND (reference sequence). CDR3 length equals 10 residues. Between the trimmed V and J ends, which lost 8 bases and 13 bases, there was a span of 15 bases. The CDR3 DNA reads TGTGCCAGTGGAAATATAGCTGTTTACTTC. It codes for CASGNIAVYF.

The rearrangement joins TRBV15 to TRBJ2-5, with unresolved D. Germline-derived CDR1 and CDR2 are LNHNV and YYDKDF (reference sequence). The CDR3 covers 14 residues. Trimming took 7 bases from V and 1 from J, leaving 13 bases between them. This chain's CDR3 is CATTRAAVQETQYF. CDR3 nucleotide sequence: TGTGCCACCACCCGGGCGGCAGTCCAAGAGACCCAGTACTTC.

This clone is a singleton in its sample. The chain uses TRBV6-5 and TRBJ2-7, with 9 bases fitting TRBD1. V dropped 2 bases and J dropped 6; count of bases not matched to a gene: 5. The CDR3 extends over 14 amino acids. Germline V gene lookup returns CDR1 MNHEY and CDR2 SVGAGI. The CDR3 reads CASSYGDRAGEQYF. The CDR3 nucleotides are TGTGCCAGCAGTTACGGGGACAGGGCCGGCGAGCAGTACTTC.

J is TRBJ2-7 and V is TRBV5-1; 7 bases agree with TRBD2. The CDR3 length is 15 residues. Germline CDR1 and CDR2: SGHRS and YFSETQ. After removal of 7 bases from V and 5 bases from J, the junction contained 15 bases not matched to a gene. CDR3 region: CASSRAGDLRHEQYF. The CDR3 DNA sequence: TGCGCCAGCTCTAGGGCGGGGGACCTACGCCACGAGCAGTACTTC.

The chain employs TRBV29-1 and TRBJ2-7; 11 bases match TRBD2. CDR3 size: 14 residues. V was pared by 7 bases and J by 2 bases, with 7 bases of the junction left unmatched. CDR1 is SQVTM and CDR2 is ANQGSEA in the germline V gene. The CDR3 reads CSAYFSGRAYEQYF. The CDR3 nucleotides read TGCAGCGCCTACTTTAGCGGGAGGGCCTACGAGCAGTACTTC.